A selection of T cell receptor beta chains follows, all from one sample in a study of response to subunit inactivated influenza vaccine. From the RT-PCR reads, TCRdb called clonotypes with MiXCR, one entry per CDR3 protein. The sample records approximately 500,000 distinct CDR3 sequences, roughly 13% being singletons. This sample comprised PBMCs from blood, obtained 40 to 50 days after vaccination. The receptor set was obtained from a man between 50 and 59 years old who received an inactivated influenza vaccine. Both conserved end residues are part of each CDR3. A D gene is named only where the DNA matches it firmly. Size tells how often a clone was seen (once, few, many) or the class of an expanded clone, and some rows leave it out.

v_call: TRBV6-1
d_call: .
j_call: TRBJ2-1
clone_size: .
cdr3_nt: TGTGCCAGCAGCCCCGCCGGACGAGACGAGCAGTTCTTC
cdr3_aa: CASSPAGRDEQFF

v_call: TRBV20-1
d_call: .
j_call: TRBJ2-7
clone_size: many
cdr3_nt: TGCAGTGCTAGAGGGAGGGACTACGAGCAGTACTTC
cdr3_aa: CSARGRDYEQYF

v_call: TRBV5-8
d_call: .
j_call: TRBJ2-3
clone_size: .
cdr3_nt: TGTGCCATCAGCTTGGCCCGTGGGCCTCAAGGAGCGCAGTATTTT
cdr3_aa: CAISLARGPQGAQYF

v_call: TRBV4-2
d_call: .
j_call: TRBJ1-1
clone_size: few
cdr3_nt: TGTGCCAGCAGCCAAGATACAGGGTTTGGGTGGAACACTGAAGCTTTCTTT
cdr3_aa: CASSQDTGFGWNTEAFF

v_call: TRBV27
d_call: TRBD1
j_call: TRBJ2-2
clone_size: .
cdr3_nt: TGTGCCAGCAGCTCTGGACAGGGGGCTGTGAGTCGGGAGCTGTTTTTT
cdr3_aa: CASSSGQGAVSRELFF

v_call: TRBV28
d_call: .
j_call: TRBJ2-5
clone_size: .
cdr3_nt: TGTGCCAGCAGTTTATGGTCATCATGGGGGCAAGAGACCCAGTACTTC
cdr3_aa: CASSLWSSWGQETQYF

v_call: TRBV20-1
d_call: .
j_call: TRBJ2-7
clone_size: many
cdr3_nt: TGCAGTGCCCAAAGGGCGATCGGGGACTACGAGCAGTACTTC
cdr3_aa: CSAQRAIGDYEQYF

v_call: TRBV20-1
d_call: .
j_call: TRBJ1-1
clone_size: .
cdr3_nt: TGCAGTGCTAAAAAGGTAGACACTGAAGCTTTCTTT
cdr3_aa: CSAKKVDTEAFF

v_call: TRBV24-1
d_call: .
j_call: TRBJ2-3
clone_size: .
cdr3_nt: TGTGCCACCAGTGATCCCCCTACGGATACGCAGTATTTT
cdr3_aa: CATSDPPTDTQYF

v_call: TRBV4-2
d_call: .
j_call: TRBJ2-1
clone_size: few
cdr3_nt: TGTGCCAGCAGCCAGGTGGAGGGGCTTTCCTACAATGAGCAGTTCTTC
cdr3_aa: CASSQVEGLSYNEQFF

v_call: TRBV6-2/TRBV6-3
d_call: TRBD2
j_call: TRBJ2-3
clone_size: many
cdr3_nt: TGTGCCAGCAGTAGCGGGACTACGCAGTATTTT
cdr3_aa: CASSSGTTQYF

v_call: TRBV12-3/TRBV12-4
d_call: .
j_call: TRBJ2-7
clone_size: many
cdr3_nt: TGTGCCAGCAGTTTATCCACAGGGCGGGAGCAGTACTTC
cdr3_aa: CASSLSTGREQYF

v_call: TRBV20-1
d_call: TRBD1
j_call: TRBJ1-2
clone_size: .
cdr3_nt: TGCAGTGCGGCGGGACAGCATAGAGATGGCTACACCTTC
cdr3_aa: CSAAGQHRDGYTF

v_call: TRBV7-2
d_call: .
j_call: TRBJ1-5
clone_size: .
cdr3_nt: TGTGCCAGCAGCCCGCAGCCAGGCCCCAATCAGCCCCAGCATTTT
cdr3_aa: CASSPQPGPNQPQHF

v_call: TRBV12-3/TRBV12-4
d_call: .
j_call: TRBJ2-3
clone_size: once
cdr3_nt: TGTGCCAGCGGATACACAGATATGCAGTATTTT
cdr3_aa: CASGYTDMQYF

v_call: TRBV7-2
d_call: .
j_call: TRBJ2-7
clone_size: few
cdr3_nt: TGTGCCAGCGGACTCCTCTACGAGCAGTACTTC
cdr3_aa: CASGLLYEQYF

v_call: TRBV5-1
d_call: .
j_call: TRBJ2-3
clone_size: few
cdr3_nt: TGCGCCAGCAGCTTGGATCCCCCTACTAGTAACCCAGATACGCAGTATTTT
cdr3_aa: CASSLDPPTSNPDTQYF

v_call: TRBV9
d_call: .
j_call: TRBJ2-6
clone_size: few
cdr3_nt: TGTGCCAGCAGCGTACCAGCACAGGCGCCATCTGGGGCCAACGTCCTGACTTTC
cdr3_aa: CASSVPAQAPSGANVLTF

v_call: TRBV7-9
d_call: TRBD2
j_call: TRBJ2-7
clone_size: .
cdr3_nt: TGTGCCAGCAGCCCCGGACTAGCGGGGGGAAGCGAGCAGTACTTC
cdr3_aa: CASSPGLAGGSEQYF

v_call: TRBV11-2
d_call: .
j_call: TRBJ2-1
clone_size: .
cdr3_nt: TGTGCCAGCAGCTTAGGAGGGGTGCACTCCTACAATGAGCAGTTCTTC
cdr3_aa: CASSLGGVHSYNEQFF

v_call: TRBV28
d_call: TRBD1
j_call: TRBJ1-2
clone_size: .
cdr3_nt: TGTGCCAGCAGTATAGGGGGCCGGGACGGACTTAACTATGGCTACACCTTC
cdr3_aa: CASSIGGRDGLNYGYTF

v_call: TRBV20-1
d_call: .
j_call: TRBJ1-2
clone_size: .
cdr3_nt: TGCAGTGCTAGAGAAGAAAGTAGGGGCTACACCTTC
cdr3_aa: CSAREESRGYTF

v_call: TRBV5-1
d_call: .
j_call: TRBJ2-7
clone_size: many
cdr3_nt: TGCGCCAGCAGCTTGCTACCCGCGTTCCGGGACCAGCCGTCCTACGAGCAGTACTTC
cdr3_aa: CASSLLPAFRDQPSYEQYF

v_call: TRBV5-1
d_call: TRBD2
j_call: TRBJ2-2
clone_size: many
cdr3_nt: TGCGCCAGCAGCTTGATAGCGGGAGAGAACACCGGGGAGCTGTTTTTT
cdr3_aa: CASSLIAGENTGELFF

v_call: TRBV11-2
d_call: .
j_call: TRBJ2-7
clone_size: .
cdr3_nt: TGTGCCAGCAGCTTCGTGACTAAACCCTACGAGCAGTACTTC
cdr3_aa: CASSFVTKPYEQYF

v_call: TRBV6-1
d_call: TRBD2
j_call: TRBJ2-7
clone_size: many
cdr3_nt: TGTGCCAGCAGCCGTGGACTAGCGGGAAACCCCTACGAGCAGTACTTC
cdr3_aa: CASSRGLAGNPYEQYF

v_call: TRBV6-1
d_call: .
j_call: TRBJ1-4
clone_size: many
cdr3_nt: TGTGCCACCGGAACAGGGCGTAATGAAAAACTGTTTTTT
cdr3_aa: CATGTGRNEKLFF

v_call: TRBV28
d_call: TRBD1
j_call: TRBJ1-4
clone_size: .
cdr3_nt: TGTGCCAGCAGCGGACAGGATATTGAAAAACTGTTTTTT
cdr3_aa: CASSGQDIEKLFF

v_call: TRBV12-3/TRBV12-4
d_call: .
j_call: TRBJ2-2
clone_size: few
cdr3_nt: TGTGCCAGCACCCCCTGGGACTGGAACACCGGGGAGCTGTTTTTT
cdr3_aa: CASTPWDWNTGELFF

v_call: TRBV10-2
d_call: .
j_call: TRBJ2-1
clone_size: many
cdr3_nt: TGCGCCAGCACACCGGATCGCTCCTACAATGAGCAGTTCTTC
cdr3_aa: CASTPDRSYNEQFF

v_call: TRBV5-1
d_call: TRBD1
j_call: TRBJ1-1
clone_size: many
cdr3_nt: TGCGCCAGCAGCCCACAGGGGTTAAACACTGAAGCTTTCTTT
cdr3_aa: CASSPQGLNTEAFF

v_call: TRBV11-2
d_call: .
j_call: TRBJ2-1
clone_size: .
cdr3_nt: TGTGCCAGCAGCTTAGTTCCCGACAATGAGCAGTTCTTC
cdr3_aa: CASSLVPDNEQFF

v_call: TRBV12-3/TRBV12-4
d_call: .
j_call: TRBJ2-2
clone_size: .
cdr3_nt: TGTGCCAGTCTTAGGTGGGGCGGGGAGCTGTTTTTT
cdr3_aa: CASLRWGGELFF

v_call: TRBV5-1
d_call: .
j_call: TRBJ2-2
clone_size: few
cdr3_nt: TGCGCCAGCAGAAAAGAGACAGTCACCGGGGAGCTGTTTTTT
cdr3_aa: CASRKETVTGELFF

v_call: TRBV20-1
d_call: .
j_call: TRBJ2-3
clone_size: few
cdr3_nt: TGCAGTGCTAGTTGGGACTCTCGTGGGGATACGCAGTATTTT
cdr3_aa: CSASWDSRGDTQYF

v_call: TRBV5-6
d_call: .
j_call: TRBJ2-7
clone_size: .
cdr3_nt: TGTGCCAGCAGCTTAGCCGGGACTCCCGTCTCCGGGGAGCAGTACTTC
cdr3_aa: CASSLAGTPVSGEQYF

v_call: TRBV6-1
d_call: TRBD1
j_call: TRBJ1-1
clone_size: .
cdr3_nt: TGTGCCAGCAGCCGAGGGACAGTAAACACTGAAGCTTTCTTT
cdr3_aa: CASSRGTVNTEAFF

v_call: TRBV24-1
d_call: .
j_call: TRBJ2-1
clone_size: .
cdr3_nt: TGTGCCACCAGTGAGCCGCCGGGACACGGACGGACCACGGGTGCTGAGCAGTTCTTC
cdr3_aa: CATSEPPGHGRTTGAEQFF

v_call: TRBV5-1
d_call: .
j_call: TRBJ1-2
clone_size: .
cdr3_nt: TGCGCCAGCTCTCGCGAGGGGATCGACTATGGCTACACCTTC
cdr3_aa: CASSREGIDYGYTF

v_call: TRBV12-3/TRBV12-4
d_call: TRBD1
j_call: TRBJ2-3
clone_size: many
cdr3_nt: TGTGCCAGCAGTTTAAGGACAGGGGACTTGAGAGATACGCAGTATTTT
cdr3_aa: CASSLRTGDLRDTQYF

v_call: TRBV20-1
d_call: TRBD1
j_call: TRBJ2-2
clone_size: .
cdr3_nt: TGCTGTGCTAGAGATCCTCGGACAGGGGTAGACACCGGGGAGCTGTTTTTT
cdr3_aa: CCARDPRTGVDTGELFF

v_call: TRBV12-3/TRBV12-4
d_call: TRBD2
j_call: TRBJ2-3
clone_size: .
cdr3_nt: TGTGCCAGCAGTCCGGGGGGGACTGTCTCTAGCACAGATACGCAGTATTTT
cdr3_aa: CASSPGGTVSSTDTQYF

v_call: TRBV29-1
d_call: .
j_call: TRBJ2-5
clone_size: .
cdr3_nt: TGCAGCTCGGGGAGGGGACATGAGACCCAGTACTTC
cdr3_aa: CSSGRGHETQYF

v_call: TRBV5-1
d_call: .
j_call: TRBJ2-7
clone_size: few
cdr3_nt: TGCGCCAGCAGCATCGGCGGGGCTAGCGCCCTCAGTAACGAGCAGTACTTC
cdr3_aa: CASSIGGASALSNEQYF

v_call: TRBV20-1
d_call: .
j_call: TRBJ2-7
clone_size: .
cdr3_nt: TGCAGTGCTAGAGTGGGCGGGGCCATCTCCTACGAGCAGTACTTC
cdr3_aa: CSARVGGAISYEQYF

v_call: TRBV20-1
d_call: TRBD2
j_call: TRBJ2-5
clone_size: .
cdr3_nt: TGCAGTGCGGCACTAGCGGGAGGGATAGAGACCCAGTACTTC
cdr3_aa: CSAALAGGIETQYF

v_call: TRBV12-3/TRBV12-4
d_call: .
j_call: TRBJ2-3
clone_size: .
cdr3_nt: TGTGCCAGCACCCCGGCGGATACGCAGTATTTT
cdr3_aa: CASTPADTQYF

v_call: TRBV7-8
d_call: TRBD2
j_call: TRBJ2-3
clone_size: many
cdr3_nt: TGTGCCAGCAGCTTAGCGGCGGGAGGGCCAACAGATACGCAGTATTTT
cdr3_aa: CASSLAAGGPTDTQYF